This T cell receptor beta chain was captured in a study of blood T cell repertoires in COVID-19. From germline, CDR1 is KGHSH and CDR2 LQKENI. The CDR3 sequence is 11 residues long. Trimming removed 5 bases from V and 4 bases from J, with 4 bases in between. Clones were read by immunoSEQ multiplex PCR, and TCRdb kept only the in-frame ones, dropping some. This sample has over 300,000 clones, with over 75% found just once. For this clone: This same CDR3 is encoded by further DNA sequences in the sample.

J is TRBJ2-3 and V is TRBV18, with D uncertain. The material sequenced was PBMCs or T cells enriched from blood (not recorded which). The receptor comes from a woman aged 30 to 39 with acute COVID-19. The CDR3 DNA follows: TGTGCCAGCTCATCGGCAGATACGCAGTATTTT. Translated: CASSSADTQYF.